The 9 T cell receptor beta chains reported below all come from one sample, sequenced in a study of T cells after posttransplantation cyclophosphamide. A marrow graft followed busulfan-fludarabine conditioning, with cyclophosphamide on days +3 and +4. Some clones are missing from TCRdb's copy, which holds only in-frame ones; the method was immunoSEQ multiplex PCR. The sample lists several thousand clones; 70% to 85% were seen once. The sequencing here drew on CD8+ T cells sorted from PBMCs, taken roughly 1,400 days after allogeneic stem cell transplant with posttransplant cyclophosphamide. The receptors stem from a female patient in her fifties or sixties who received an allogeneic stem cell transplant from a related donor, was CMV-positive, and had no GVHD. The graft donor may have given rise to some T cells.

This clone was counted a few times. The chain couples TRBV28 to TRBJ2-1; 9 bases fit TRBD2. CDR3 length equals 18 residues. V dropped 4 bases and J dropped 4; count of bases not matched to a gene: 14. Germline CDR1 is MDHEN and CDR2 is SYDVKM. Here the CDR3 reads CASSSPPTSGFPYNEQFF. The CDR3 nucleotides read TGTGCCAGCAGTTCACCTCCGACTAGCGGCTTCCCATACAATGAGCAGTTCTTC.

The chain couples TRBV27 to TRBJ2-6; no firm D call. The CDR3 runs 17 residues. Trimming shortened V by 3 bases and J by 0 bases, and 12 bases separated the two germline ends. Germline V gene lookup returns CDR1 MNHEY and CDR2 SMNVEV (reference sequence). The CDR3 nucleotides read TGTGCCAGCAGTTTCGCGCCTATAAACTCTGGGGCCAACGTCCTGACTTTC. Its protein is CASSFAPINSGANVLTF.

This sequence joins TRBV27 and TRBJ2-7, with 11 bases that match TRBD1. V gave up 3 bases and J gave up 6 bases; unmatched junction bases: 4. The length of the CDR3 is 14 residues. The germline CDR1 and CDR2 sequences are MNHEY and SMNVEV (reference sequence). The CDR3 region is CASSLGQGVAEQYF. CDR3 bases: TGTGCCAGCAGTTTGGGACAGGGGGTCGCCGAGCAGTACTTC.

V usage is TRBV9 and J usage is TRBJ2-2; D might be TRBD2 (7 bases). Per germline, CDR1 SGDLS and CDR2 YYNGEE. CDR3 length: 15 amino acids. The V end lost 3 bases, the J end lost 4 bases, and 13 bases lay between the germline ends. The CDR3 DNA is TGTGCCAGCAGCGAGGGGGGGGGCGTCACCGGGGAGCTGTTTTTT. It encodes CASSEGGGVTGELFF. Together with reference TRBV9 and TRBJ2-2, the CDR3 gives the full variable domain: DSGVTQTPKHLITATGQRVTLRCSPRSGDLSVYWYQQSLDQGLQFLIQYYNGEERAKGNILERFSAQQFPDLHSELNLSSLELGDSALYFCASSEGGGVTGELFFGEGSRLTVL.

A single count supports this clone. The chain employs TRBV6-5 and TRBJ2-5; D gene uncertain. This CDR3 contains 15 residues. Trimming shortened V by 0 bases and J by 0 bases, and 8 bases separated the two germline ends. Germline assignment: CDR1 MNHEY and CDR2 SVGAGI. The CDR3, as DNA: TGTGCCAGCAGTTACTCGCCACTTCACCAAGAGACCCAGTACTTC. It codes for CASSYSPLHQETQYF.

This clone has only one observation. The rearrangement links TRBV9 to TRBJ1-1; D possibly corresponds to TRBD1 (5 bases). CDR3 size: 15 residues. V was shortened by 4 bases and J by 0 bases, with 13 bases between the two germline ends. Germline-derived CDR1 and CDR2 are SGDLS and YYNGEE. CDR3 loop: CASSWGRFMNTEAFF. Written as DNA, the CDR3 is TGTGCCAGCAGCTGGGGCCGTTTCATGAACACTGAAGCTTTCTTT.

This clone has just a few counts. This chain joins TRBV27 and TRBJ1-5; TRBD1 aligns across 8 bases. V was pared by 5 bases and J by 3 bases, with 9 bases of the junction left unmatched. This CDR3 is built from 16 residues. Germline V gene data show CDR1 as MNHEY and CDR2 as SMNVEV (reference sequence). The CDR3 spells CASSALAGGFNQPQHF. The CDR3 coding sequence is TGTGCCAGCAGTGCCCTCGCAGGGGGCTTCAATCAGCCCCAGCATTTT.

The rearrangement joins TRBV28 to TRBJ2-1; unclear D gene. The CDR3 extends over 13 amino acids. Trimming took off 5 bases at V and 0 bases at J, with 5 bases between the two ends. Germline CDR1 and CDR2: MDHEN and SYDVKM. The CDR3 spells CASSLSSYNEQFF. CDR3 coding DNA: TGTGCCAGCAGTCTTAGCTCCTACAATGAGCAGTTCTTC.

The chain employs TRBV27 and TRBJ1-2; weak D call: TRBD1 (6 bases). The CDR3 loop spans 11 amino acids. V dropped 6 bases and J dropped 7 bases, with 9 bases sitting between them. Per the germline V gene, CDR1 is MNHEY and CDR2 is SMNVEV (reference sequence). This CDR3 is CASRSGVGYTF. The DNA of the CDR3 is TGTGCCAGCAGGTCAGGGGTTGGCTACACCTTC.